What follows are 17 T cell receptor beta chains derived from one specimen sequenced in a study of T cell responses to AZD1222 COVID-19 vaccine. Sequencing was performed with immunoSEQ multiplex PCR; in TCRdb, only in-frame clones are kept and a portion is missing. Among fewer than 130,000 clones listed, 70% to 90% were seen once. Sequenced material: peripheral blood, taken on day 0 of AZD1222 vaccination. The source is an adult in good health.

This rearrangement joins TRBV9 to TRBJ2-3; D possibly corresponds to TRBD2 (6 bases). Germline CDR1 and CDR2: SGDLS and YYNGEE. The CDR3 is 16 amino acids. The V end lost 1 base, the J end lost 6 bases, and 18 bases lay between the germline ends. CDR3 in DNA: TGTGCCAGCAGCGTACGGGGCCCGGGAGTTCCGGATACGCAGTATTTT. Amino acid sequence: CASSVRGPGVPDTQYF.

The chain joins TRBV2 to TRBJ1-1, with a weak D call TRBD1 (5 bases). Germline CDR1 is SNHLY and CDR2 is FYNNEI. There are 13 residues in the CDR3. V lost 5 bases, J lost 1 base, and 8 bases lay in between. The CDR3 spells CASSQGRNTEAFF. In DNA form, the CDR3 reads TGTGCCAGCAGTCAGGGACGGAACACTGAAGCTTTCTTT. Full variable domain (remainder filled in from reference TRBV2 and TRBJ1-1): EPEVTQTPSHQVTQMGQEVILRCVPISNHLYFYWYRQILGQKVEFLVSFYNNEISEKSEIFDDQFSVERPDGSNFTLKIRSTKLEDSAMYFCASSQGRNTEAFFGQGTRLTVV.

The chain combines TRBV28 with TRBJ1-5, with 7 bases matching TRBD1. Germline CDR1 is MDHEN and CDR2 is SYDVKM. V shed 5 bases, J shed 1 base, and the junction held 11 bases outside the gene matches. The CDR3 sequence is 17 residues long. The chain's CDR3 is CASSPRGRGTSNQPQHF. The CDR3 DNA reads TGTGCCAGCAGTCCCCGCGGCAGGGGGACGAGCAATCAGCCCCAGCATTTT.

J is TRBJ2-1 and V is TRBV25-1; TRBD1 agrees at 10 bases. CDR1 is MGHDK, CDR2 SYGVNS, per germline. Trimming at V came to 10 bases and at J to 7 bases, leaving 10 bases not matched to a gene. The CDR3 runs 14 residues. The CDR3 nucleotides read TGTGCCATCACCGGGACAGGGGATTCGAATGAGCAGTTCTTC. As protein: CAITGTGDSNEQFF.

CDR3 DNA: TGTGCCAGCAGCGTAGTGAGAGGGGTGACTGAAGCTTTCTTT. The encoded protein is CASSVVRGVTEAFF. The chain is built from TRBV9 and TRBJ1-1, with D tentatively TRBD1 (5 bases). Germline V CDR1 and CDR2: SGDLS, YYNGEE. The CDR3 consists of 14 residues. Between the trimmed V and J ends, which lost 0 bases and 5 bases, there was a span of 11 bases.

The rearrangement joins TRBV6-5 to TRBJ1-1; TRBD1 matches at 12 bases. This CDR3 region has 15 residues. Germline V lookup: CDR1 MNHEY, CDR2 SVGAGI. V was pared by 6 bases and J by 5 bases, with 7 bases of the junction left unmatched. The CDR3 DNA reads TGTGCCAGCAGGCCGGGACAGGGGGCGTTGACTGAAGCTTTCTTT. It translates to CASRPGQGALTEAFF.

This clone was seen only once. The chain links TRBV19 to TRBJ1-2; 10 bases map to TRBD1. The germline V gene has CDR1 LNHDA and CDR2 SQIVND (reference sequence). The CDR3 length is 18 residues. V shed 3 bases, J shed 4 bases, and the junction held 14 bases outside the gene matches. This chain's CDR3 is CASSMAPSETGGGYGYTF. The CDR3 DNA reads TGTGCCAGTAGTATGGCCCCTTCGGAGACAGGGGGCGGCTATGGCTACACCTTC.

This clone was detected once. CDR3 in DNA: TGTGCCAGCAGCAAGGGGACAGGGGCCGGCTACAATGAGCAGTTCTTC. Its protein is CASSKGTGAGYNEQFF. The chain has TRBV11-3 and TRBJ2-1; TRBD1 matches at 10 bases. The CDR3 consists of 16 residues. V lost 5 bases, J lost 3 bases, and 7 bases stayed unmatched. Germline V gene data show CDR1 as SGHNT and CDR2 as YENEEA.

The rearrangement links TRBV2 to TRBJ1-6, with TRBD1 identical over 8 bases. The CDR3 runs to 15 residues. Looked up from germline, CDR1 is SNHLY and CDR2 is FYNNEI. V dropped 6 bases and J dropped 5; count of bases not matched to a gene: 6. CDR3 bases: TGTGCCAGCAGGTTACGGACAGGGAATAATTCACCCCTCCACTTT. Amino acid sequence: CASRLRTGNNSPLHF.

CDR3 loop: CASSPLFRQGAGRSPLHF. CDR3 nucleotides: TGTGCCAGCAGCCCTTTATTTAGACAGGGGGCAGGTAGATCACCCCTCCACTTT. The chain carries TRBV28 and TRBJ1-6; 10 positions agree with TRBD1. The germline V gene encodes CDR1 MDHEN and CDR2 SYDVKM. This CDR3 region has 18 residues. J was trimmed by 10 bases and V by 6 bases; bases with no gene match: 18.

The rearrangement uses TRBV11-2 and TRBJ2-7; D may be TRBD1 (6 bases). Germline CDR1 reads SGHAT; CDR2 reads FQNNGV. V was clipped by 4 bases and J by 9 bases, with 22 bases between them. The CDR3 consists of 15 residues. CDR3 protein: CASSSGTFPGTAQYF. CDR3 nucleotide sequence: TGTGCCAGCAGCTCCGGGACATTCCCTGGTACAGCGCAGTACTTC.

V usage is TRBV9 and J usage is TRBJ1-2, with TRBD1 matching over 9 bases. Trimming removed 4 bases from V and 8 bases from J; junction bases left unmatched: 6. The CDR3 contains 13 residues. Germline-derived CDR1 and CDR2 are SGDLS and YYNGEE. The CDR3: CASSPGTGSGYTF. The CDR3 DNA reads as TGTGCCAGCAGCCCTGGGACAGGGAGCGGCTACACCTTC.

This clone was recorded only once. This rearrangement joins TRBV4-2 to TRBJ2-4, with D perhaps matching TRBD1 or TRBD2 (5 bases each). V gave up 3 bases and J gave up 7 bases, with 16 bases separating them. The CDR3 loop spans 15 amino acids. Germline values: CDR1 LGHNA, CDR2 YNFKEQ. The CDR3 reads CASSQERGRGNIQYF. CDR3 bases: TGTGCCAGCAGCCAGGAAAGGGGCCGCGGGAACATTCAGTACTTC.

The chain joins TRBV6-5 to TRBJ2-3; tentative D call: TRBD1 (6 bases). The CDR3 runs 14 residues. Trimming cost V 2 bases and J 4 bases, with 10 bases left between them. Per germline, CDR1 MNHEY and CDR2 SVGAGI. DNA for the CDR3: TGTGCCAGCAGTTACACGGGACAAGCAGATACGCAGTATTTT. As protein: CASSYTGQADTQYF.

This chain uses TRBV9 with TRBJ2-5; 9 bases match TRBD2. From germline, CDR1 is SGDLS and CDR2 YYNGEE. The V gene end was trimmed by 3 bases and the J gene end by 5 bases; junction bases not matched to a gene: 11. This CDR3 comprises 16 residues. The CDR3 coding sequence is TGTGCCAGCAGCGGAGATCGAGCGGGAGGTCGGGAGACCCAGTACTTC. It is translated as CASSGDRAGGRETQYF.

V gene TRBV7-2 combines with J gene TRBJ2-2; weak D call: TRBD2 (6 bases). This CDR3 has 16 residues. The V gene lost 5 bases and the J gene lost 6 bases, with 19 bases spanning the gap. CDR1 is SGHTA, CDR2 FQGNSA, per germline. CDR3 DNA sequence: TGTGCCAGCAGCCCAACTCAGGACCGACTAGCCGGGGAGCTGTTTTTT. Translated, it gives CASSPTQDRLAGELFF.

CDR3 DNA: TGTGCCAGCAGCCCTAGTATAAACTACGAGCAGTACTTC. Residues: CASSPSINYEQYF. The V call is TRBV28, the J call TRBJ2-7, with D unclear. Trimming took 6 bases from V and 3 from J, leaving 12 bases between them. The CDR3 runs 13 residues. CDR1 is MDHEN, CDR2 SYDVKM, per germline.